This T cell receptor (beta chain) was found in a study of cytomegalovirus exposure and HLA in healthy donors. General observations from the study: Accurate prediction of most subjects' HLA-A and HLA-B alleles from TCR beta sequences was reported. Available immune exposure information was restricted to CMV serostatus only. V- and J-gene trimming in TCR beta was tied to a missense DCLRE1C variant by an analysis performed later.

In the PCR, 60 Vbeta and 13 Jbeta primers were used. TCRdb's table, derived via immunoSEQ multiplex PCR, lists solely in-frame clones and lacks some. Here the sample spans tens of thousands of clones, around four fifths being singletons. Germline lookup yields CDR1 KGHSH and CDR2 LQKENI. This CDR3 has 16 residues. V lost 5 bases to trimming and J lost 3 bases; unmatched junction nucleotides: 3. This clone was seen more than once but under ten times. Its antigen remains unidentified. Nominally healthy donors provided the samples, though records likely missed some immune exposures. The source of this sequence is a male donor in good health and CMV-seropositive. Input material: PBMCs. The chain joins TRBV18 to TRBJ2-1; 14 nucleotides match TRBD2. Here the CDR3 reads CASSFGTSGSYNEQFF. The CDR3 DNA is TGTGCCAGCTCATTCGGGACTAGCGGGAGCTACAATGAGCAGTTCTTC.